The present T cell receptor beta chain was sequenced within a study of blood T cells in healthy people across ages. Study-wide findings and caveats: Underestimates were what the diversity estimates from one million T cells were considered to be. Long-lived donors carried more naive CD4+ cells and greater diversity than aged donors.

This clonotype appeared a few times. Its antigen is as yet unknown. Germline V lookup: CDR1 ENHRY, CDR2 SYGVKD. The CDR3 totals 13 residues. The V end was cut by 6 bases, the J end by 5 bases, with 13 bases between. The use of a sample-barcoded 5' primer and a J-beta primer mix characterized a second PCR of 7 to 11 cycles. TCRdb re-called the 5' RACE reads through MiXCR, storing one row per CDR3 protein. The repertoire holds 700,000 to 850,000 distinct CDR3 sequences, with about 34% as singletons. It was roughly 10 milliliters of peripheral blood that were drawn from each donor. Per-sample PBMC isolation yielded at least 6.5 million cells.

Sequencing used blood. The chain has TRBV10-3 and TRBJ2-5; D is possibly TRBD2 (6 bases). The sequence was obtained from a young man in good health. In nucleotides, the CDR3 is TGTGCCATCAGACTGGGGACTGGGGAGACCCAGTACTTC. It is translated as CAIRLGTGETQYF.